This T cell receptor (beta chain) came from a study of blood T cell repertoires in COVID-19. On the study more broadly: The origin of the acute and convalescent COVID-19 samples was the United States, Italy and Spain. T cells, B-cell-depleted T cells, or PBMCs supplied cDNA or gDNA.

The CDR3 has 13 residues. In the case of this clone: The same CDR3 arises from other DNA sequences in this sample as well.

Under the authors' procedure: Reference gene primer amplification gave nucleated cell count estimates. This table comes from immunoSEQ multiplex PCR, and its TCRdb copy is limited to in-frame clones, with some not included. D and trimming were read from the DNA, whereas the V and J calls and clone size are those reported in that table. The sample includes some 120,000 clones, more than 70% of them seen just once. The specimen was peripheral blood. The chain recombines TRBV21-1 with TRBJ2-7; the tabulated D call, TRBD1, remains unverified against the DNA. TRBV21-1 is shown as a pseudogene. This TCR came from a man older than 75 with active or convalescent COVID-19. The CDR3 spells CASSRTGIHEQYF. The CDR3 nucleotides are TGTGCCAGCAGCAGGACAGGGATCCACGAGCAGTACTTC.